Listed below are T cell receptor beta chains from one sample, sequenced in a study of cytomegalovirus exposure and HLA in healthy donors. TCRdb's copy holds only in-frame clones and misses some; the assay was immunoSEQ multiplex PCR. The sample has 200,000 or so clones; 60% to 80% are singletons. Sample: PBMCs. The receptor source for this set is a man aged 18 to 35 in good health and CMV-seronegative. CDR3s include the opening cysteine and the closing phenylalanine or tryptophan. A D gene is named only where the DNA matches it firmly. Clone size, where shown, is once, few, many, or a class for clones that have expanded.

V	J	size	D	DNA	CDR3
TRBV29-1	TRBJ1-1	.	TRBD1	TGCAGCGTTGAAGTCCGGACAGGGTTGGACACTGAAGCTTTCTTT	CSVEVRTGLDTEAFF
TRBV7-8	TRBJ2-7	.	.	TGTGCCAGCAGCTCGGGGTGGCGGGACCGGGCCTACGAGCAGTACTTC	CASSSGWRDRAYEQYF
TRBV30	TRBJ2-7	.	TRBD1	TGTGCCTGGAGAATCAAGACAGGGTGCGAGCAGTACTTC	CAWRIKTGCEQYF
TRBV4-2	TRBJ1-4	.	TRBD1	TGTGCCAGCAGCCCCTTGACAGGGGAAGGACCTAATGAAAAACTGTTTTTT	CASSPLTGEGPNEKLFF
TRBV11-2	TRBJ2-1	.	TRBD1	TGTGCCAGCAGGAACGCCGGCGGGGGACAGGGCAGGGATGAGCAGTTCTTC	CASRNAGGGQGRDEQFF
TRBV6-5	TRBJ1-5	once	TRBD1	TGTGCTACAGGGGTAAATCCCGATCAGCCCCAGCATTTT	CATGVNPDQPQHF
TRBV2	TRBJ2-5	few	TRBD2	TGTGCCAGCAGTGAGGGCGGGAGCTTTGGAGAGACCCAGTACTTC	CASSEGGSFGETQYF
TRBV6-1	TRBJ2-3	.	TRBD1	TGTGCCAGCAGTGAAGCCCGTAGCGCAGGGGGTCAAGATACGCAGTATTTT	CASSEARSAGGQDTQYF
TRBV25-1	TRBJ1-1	.	TRBD1	TGTGCCAGCGGCTTCGGGACAGTGAACACTGAAGCTTTCTTT	CASGFGTVNTEAFF
TRBV19	TRBJ1-5	.	.	TGTGCCAGTAGTCCCCCCCCAGGGGCAAGACAGCCCCAGCATTTT	CASSPPPGARQPQHF
TRBV30	TRBJ1-1	.	.	TGTGCCTGGAGTCCCCCAGGGGTCTGGGGCACTGAAGCTTTCTTT	CAWSPPGVWGTEAFF
TRBV11-3	TRBJ2-6	.	.	TGTGCCAGCAGCGTAACGCTGGCGAGGTATAGGGCCAACGTCCTGACTTTC	CASSVTLARYRANVLTF
TRBV29-1	TRBJ1-4	.	TRBD1	TGCAGCGTCCCGGGACAGGGGTCTGAAAAACTGTTTTTT	CSVPGQGSEKLFF
TRBV4-3	TRBJ2-2	many	TRBD2	TGCGCCAGCAGCCAAGATCCAAGCGGGGGGGCCGGGGAGCTGTTTTTT	CASSQDPSGGAGELFF
TRBV27	TRBJ1-4	.	.	TGTGCCAGCAGTTTATCAGAGGGGGTGAATGAAAAACTGTTTTTT	CASSLSEGVNEKLFF
TRBV4-3	TRBJ2-7	.	.	TGCGCCAGCAGCCAAGATAGCACAGGGCTTACCTCCTACGAGCAGTACTTC	CASSQDSTGLTSYEQYF
TRBV7-2	TRBJ2-7	.	.	TGTGCCAGCAGCAATCGGGGAAGCGGCTCCTACGAGCAGTACTTC	CASSNRGSGSYEQYF
TRBV27	TRBJ2-7	.	.	TGTGCCAGCTTGAGGCTAGTGCGCCCCTACGAGCAGTACTTC	CASLRLVRPYEQYF
TRBV5-1	TRBJ1-2	.	.	TGCGCCAGCAGCTTGCACAGGGATAACTATGGCTACACCTTC	CASSLHRDNYGYTF
TRBV10-3	TRBJ1-1	.	.	TGTGCCATCAGTGAGAGGACTCCACCTGAAGCTTTCTTT	CAISERTPPEAFF
TRBV6-5	TRBJ2-7	.	TRBD1	TGTGCCAGCAGTTACTCGGACAGGGCCTACGAGCAGTACTTC	CASSYSDRAYEQYF
TRBV6-5	TRBJ1-3	few	.	TGTGCCAGCAGTTACGCACGACCCAGCGCTGGAAACACCATATATTTT	CASSYARPSAGNTIYF
TRBV9	TRBJ1-3	.	TRBD1	TGTGCCAGCAGCGCAAGGGACAGCTTATTCCTCTCTGGAAACACCATATATTTT	CASSARDSLFLSGNTIYF
TRBV29-1	TRBJ2-7	.	.	TGCAGCGTCGAATCCGGGACCTACGAGCAGTACTTC	CSVESGTYEQYF
TRBV7-3	TRBJ2-1	once	.	TGTGCCAGCAGCGAAGGATTAGGGAGCAGCTATGAGCAGTTCTTC	CASSEGLGSSYEQFF
TRBV5-1	TRBJ1-5	once	TRBD1	TGCGCCAGCAGCGTAACAGGGGACCAAGGCCAGCCCCAGCATTTT	CASSVTGDQGQPQHF
TRBV30	TRBJ2-6	.	.	TGTGCCTGGAGTGTAGGGAGCTCTGGGGCCAACGTCCTGACTTTC	CAWSVGSSGANVLTF
TRBV5-8	TRBJ2-1	.	TRBD2	TGTGCCAGCAGCTTCGCGGGGACTAGCCGCCAAGGCAATGAGCAGTTCTTC	CASSFAGTSRQGNEQFF
TRBV5-1	TRBJ2-5	.	TRBD2	TGCGCCAGCAGACTAGCGGGAGGAATGGAGACCCAGTACTTC	CASRLAGGMETQYF
TRBV15	TRBJ2-3	.	.	TGTGCCACCAGCGGGGGCTTGGAGGTCGATACGCAGTATTTT	CATSGGLEVDTQYF
TRBV15	TRBJ2-7	.	.	TGTGCCACCCGAGCTCCGAGCTCCTACGAGCAGTACTTC	CATRAPSSYEQYF
TRBV5-1	TRBJ2-7	.	.	TGCGCCAGCAGCACCAACCCAGTCTCCTACGAGCAGTACTTC	CASSTNPVSYEQYF
TRBV19	TRBJ2-3	.	.	TGTGCCAGTAGTAAGGAGGGACCCACAGATACGCAGTATTTT	CASSKEGPTDTQYF
TRBV6-4	TRBJ1-2	.	.	TGTCCTCAGATCGACGGCAGGCGCGAATATGGCTACACCTTC	CPQIDGRREYGYTF
TRBV5-4	TRBJ2-3	.	TRBD1	TGTGCCAGCAGCTGGGGACAGGGGTCGGCAGATACGCAGTATTTT	CASSWGQGSADTQYF
TRBV4-3	TRBJ1-1	few	.	TGCGCCAGCAGCCAAGAAGGGGAGAACACTGAAGCTTTCTTT	CASSQEGENTEAFF
TRBV5-6	TRBJ1-3	once	.	TGTGCCAGCAGCTTGAACGCAGGCTCTGGAAACACCATATATTTT	CASSLNAGSGNTIYF